This section outlines one TCR beta chain sequence together with its context. Its matching antigen is unknown. This entry comes from a study of shared clonotypes between healthy human individuals. Deletions cut 4 bases from V and 8 bases from J, with 8 bases between. The germline CDR1 and CDR2 sequences are SQVTM and ANQGSEA. This CDR3 is 10 amino acids long. Splitting of CD4+ cells produced CD45RA+ naive and CD45RA-negative memory subsets. Overall study results and limits: Among the subsets, naive ones generally showed larger estimated richness than memory ones.

As processed by the authors: Filtering differed because ImmunoSEQ produced junction-only sequences that carried no quality scores. The repertoire was sequenced with immunoSEQ multiplex PCR; TCRdb's copy has only in-frame clones and lacks some. Clone size and the V and J calls come from that table; the DNA yielded D and trimming. The sample carries millions of clones, 80% to 95% recorded once. The rearrangement uses TRBV29-1 and TRBJ1-1; D gene unclear. Sequencing input: naive CD4+ T cells from PBMCs. Subset indicated: CD45RA+ positively selected. The receptor was derived from a man between 18 and 35 years old in good health. Some clones in this sample may be carry-over from other donors' samples. CDR3 sequence reads: CSVVSYEAFF. The DNA of the CDR3 is TGCAGCGTTGTTTCTTACGAAGCTTTCTTT.